Shown below are 14 T cell receptor beta chains from a single sample sequenced in a study of cytomegalovirus exposure and HLA in healthy donors. The study ran its PCR with 60 Vbeta and 13 Jbeta primers. Profiled with immunoSEQ multiplex PCR; TCRdb holds only in-frame clones, not every one. The sample has about 99,000 clones, around 60% seen once. Sequenced: PBMCs. All receptors come from a woman aged 50 to 60 in good health and CMV-seronegative.

This clone was observed a handful of times. The CDR3 nucleotides are TGTGCCAGCAGGCGGGAGGGCCGGGAGACCCAGTACTTC. Its translation is CASRREGRETQYF. The chain couples TRBV28 to TRBJ2-5; 9 bases agree with TRBD2. V shed 6 bases, J shed 5 bases, and the junction held 4 bases outside the gene matches. This CDR3 has 13 amino acids. Germline V gene lookup returns CDR1 MDHEN and CDR2 SYDVKM.

V usage is TRBV13 and J usage is TRBJ2-1; 10 nucleotides match TRBD2. CDR1 PRHDT and CDR2 FYEKMQ come from the germline V gene (reference sequence). Trimming removed 6 bases from V and 3 bases from J; junction bases left unmatched: 5. The CDR3 extends over 15 amino acids. Here the CDR3 reads CASRSGLAIYNEQFF. DNA of the CDR3: TGTGCCAGCAGGTCGGGACTAGCGATCTACAATGAGCAGTTCTTC.

The genes are TRBV5-1 and TRBJ2-7; 8 bases fit TRBD1. The end of the DNA is better explained by TRBJ2-5, so the J call may be wrong. Germline-derived CDR1 and CDR2 are SGHRS and YFSETQ. CDR3 length equals 14 residues. Written as DNA, the CDR3 is TGCGCCAGCAGCTTGGGTGACAGGGGAGAGACCCAGTACTTC. It encodes CASSLGDRGETQYF.

This chain links TRBV7-9 with TRBJ1-4, with 9 bases identical to TRBD1. The V and J ends lost 3 bases and 6 bases, in that order; junction bases with no gene match: 5. There are 15 residues in the CDR3. CDR1 is SEHNR and CDR2 is FQNEAQ in the germline V gene (reference sequence). Here the CDR3 DNA reads TGTGCCAGCAGCTTCCGGGACAGGGTGTATGAAAAACTGTTTTTT. Protein: CASSFRDRVYEKLFF.

The chain recombines TRBV28 with TRBJ2-7; TRBD1 matches 8 bases. The trim removed 4 bases at V and 4 bases at J, leaving 9 bases unmatched. In germline, CDR1 is MDHEN, CDR2 SYDVKM. The CDR3 extends over 15 amino acids. CDR3 coding DNA: TGTGCCAGCAGTTATCAGAGGACAGGGAAGTACGAGCAGTACTTC. Translating gives CASSYQRTGKYEQYF.

The CDR3 loop is CASSFQGAYEQYF. CDR3 coding DNA: TGTGCCAGCAGCTTCCAGGGGGCTTACGAGCAGTACTTC. The chain has TRBV7-2 and TRBJ2-7; the match to TRBD1 covers 8 bases. With 3 bases clipped from V and 4 bases from J, the junction kept 2 bases outside the gene matches. The CDR3 runs 13 residues. Per germline, CDR1 SGHTA and CDR2 FQGNSA.

J is TRBJ2-1 and V is TRBV10-3; TRBD2 matches 7 bases. CDR3 size: 12 residues. With 2 bases clipped from V and 14 bases from J, the junction kept 6 bases outside the gene matches. Looked up from germline, CDR1 is ENHRY and CDR2 is SYGVKD. This CDR3 is CAISERDYGEFF. CDR3 nucleotides: TGTGCCATCAGTGAGCGGGACTACGGGGAGTTCTTC.

This chain connects TRBV14 to TRBJ2-7, with D uncertain. Germline V lookup: CDR1 SGHDN, CDR2 FVKESK. CDR3 length: 11 residues. Trimming removed 4 bases at V and 2 bases at J, with 3 bases between. DNA of the CDR3: TGTGCCAGCAGCCGTACCTACGAGCAGTACTTC. Protein product: CASSRTYEQYF.

The gene calls are TRBV10-3 and TRBJ1-5, with D possibly TRBD1 on 6 matching bases. The CDR3 runs 15 residues. V lost 8 bases, J lost 5 bases, and 19 bases lay in between. Germline V gene sequence: CDR1 ENHRY, CDR2 SYGVKD. Here the CDR3 DNA reads TGTGCCATCGTCCCATTGTGGGGGCGGCATCAGCCCCAGCATTTT. Encoded protein: CAIVPLWGRHQPQHF.

The chain combines TRBV5-1 with TRBJ2-3; 9 bases fit TRBD2. J lost 6 bases, V lost 2 bases, and 7 bases had no gene match. The CDR3 extends over 15 amino acids. Germline V gives CDR1 SGHRS, CDR2 YFSETQ. The CDR3 DNA reads TGCGCCAGCAGCTTTGGAGCGGGGGGCAGGGATACGCAGTATTTT. It yields the protein CASSFGAGGRDTQYF.

This rearrangement joins TRBV7-6 to TRBJ2-2; 7 bases match TRBD1. The CDR3 runs to 15 residues. CDR1 is SGHVS, CDR2 FNYEAQ, per germline. Trimming at V came to 1 base and at J to 1 base, leaving 0 bases not matched to a gene. The CDR3 nucleotides are TGTGCCAGCAGCTTAGGGACAGGGAACACCGGGGAGCTGTTTTTT. Protein product: CASSLGTGNTGELFF. Using reference TRBV7-6 and TRBJ2-2 for the parts outside the CDR3, the full variable domain is GAGVSQSPRYKVTKRGQDVALRCDPISGHVSLYWYRQALGQGPEFLTYFNYEAQQDKSGLPNDRFSAERPEGSISTLTIQRTEQRDSAMYRCASSLGTGNTGELFFGEGSRLTVL.

The chain links TRBV19 to TRBJ2-7; TRBD1 aligns across 9 bases. J was trimmed by 1 base and V by 4 bases; bases with no gene match: 2. Germline loops: CDR1 LNHDA, CDR2 SQIVND (reference sequence). The CDR3 contains 14 residues. CDR3 in amino acids: CASSTGQGSYEQYF. The CDR3 bases are TGTGCCAGTAGTACCGGACAGGGGTCCTACGAGCAGTACTTC.

V gene TRBV11-3 combines with J gene TRBJ1-2; 10 bases are shared with TRBD1. This CDR3 has 15 residues. Germline assignment: CDR1 SGHNT and CDR2 YENEEA. J was trimmed by 7 bases and V by 0 bases; bases with no gene match: 5. For the CDR3, the DNA is TGTGCCAGCAGCTTAGATGACAGGGGGCGCGGTGGCTACACCTTC. Protein product: CASSLDDRGRGGYTF.

This clone appeared a few times. The chain recombines TRBV27 with TRBJ2-2, with 7 positions matching TRBD2. The CDR3 consists of 16 residues. Germline V CDR1 and CDR2: MNHEY, SMNVEV (reference sequence). The trim removed 6 bases at V and 4 bases at J, leaving 11 bases unmatched. Here the CDR3 reads CASRGKAGRITGELFF. The CDR3 DNA is TGTGCCAGCAGGGGGAAAGCGGGGCGAATCACCGGGGAGCTGTTTTTT.